Listed here are 17 T cell receptor beta chains from one sample, sequenced in a study of PD-L1 blockade in urothelial cancer. The data were produced by immunoSEQ multiplex PCR, yet TCRdb's version contains in-frame clones alone and is incomplete. The sample carries approximately 65,000 clones, around nine tenths recorded once. Sequencing was performed on PBMCs, taken around atezolizumab (anti-PD-L1) treatment. The receptors derive from a man in his 60s with urothelial cancer.

In this sample, this clone is medium-sized (0.01 to 0.1%). CDR3 region: CASSLVGRWTDTQYF. Here the CDR3 DNA reads TGTGCCAGCAGCTTAGTCGGGAGATGGACAGATACGCAGTATTTT. V is TRBV7-8 and J is TRBJ2-3, with D perhaps TRBD2 (6 bases). In germline, CDR1 is SGHVS, CDR2 FQNEAQ. The CDR3 has 15 residues. Trimming stripped 1 base from V and 3 bases from J, with 11 bases between.

As DNA, the CDR3 is TGTGCCAGCAGCTCGGACAGCTCCTATCGCGAGCAGTACTTC. Amino acids: CASSSDSSYREQYF. V and J are TRBV5-4 and TRBJ2-7; the D gene is possibly TRBD1 (6 bases). This CDR3 has 14 amino acids. Deletions cut 3 bases from V and 6 bases from J, with 16 bases between. Germline V gene sequence: CDR1 SGHNT, CDR2 YYREEE (reference sequence). Based on the CDR3 plus reference TRBV5-4 and TRBJ2-7, the full variable domain is ETGVTQSPTHLIKTRGQQVTLRCSSQSGHNTVSWYQQALGQGPQFIFQYYREEENGRGNFPPRFSGLQFPNYSSELNVNALELDDSALYLCASSSDSSYREQYFGPGTRLTVT.

The genes are TRBV18 and TRBJ2-7; D is undetermined. V dropped 1 base and J dropped 10 bases, with 14 bases sitting between them. This CDR3 spans 13 amino acids. Germline V gives CDR1 KGHSH, CDR2 LQKENI. CDR3 residues: CASSPRDGAQQYF. The CDR3 nucleotides read TGTGCCAGCTCACCACGCGACGGAGCCCAACAGTACTTC.

This clone was picked up a small number of times. The V call is TRBV30, the J call TRBJ1-6; D is uncertain. The V and J ends lost 3 bases and 0 bases respectively, with 3 bases between them. The germline V gene has CDR1 GTSNPN and CDR2 SVGIG (reference sequence). The CDR3 length is 13 residues. CDR3 DNA sequence: TGTGCCTGGAGCGGCTCCTATAATTCACCCCTCCACTTT. Amino acid sequence: CAWSGSYNSPLHF.

This clone was recorded once. The rearrangement joins TRBV28 to TRBJ2-5, with 10 nucleotides matching TRBD1. CDR3 size: 15 residues. Germline V gives CDR1 MDHEN, CDR2 SYDVKM. The V gene end was trimmed by 5 bases and the J gene end by 3 bases; junction bases not matched to a gene: 6. CDR3 DNA: TGTGCCAGCAGTCCCGCCGGGACAGGGGAAGAGACCCAGTACTTC. Translating it yields CASSPAGTGEETQYF.

The gene calls are TRBV27 and TRBJ2-4; the D gene is possibly TRBD1 (7 bases). Germline CDR1 and CDR2: MNHEY and SMNVEV (reference sequence). This CDR3 comprises 14 residues. V shed 1 base and J shed 16 bases, with 20 bases lying between them. The CDR3 DNA sequence: TGTGCCAGCAGTTTATTTGCAGGGGGGCCTCTTACTTACTTC. Translating gives CASSLFAGGPLTYF.

The CDR3 DNA reads TGTGCCAGCAGCTTAGGTGCGGGAACAGATACGCAGTATTTT. As protein: CASSLGAGTDTQYF. The V call is TRBV7-6, the J call TRBJ2-3; D possibly corresponds to TRBD2 (6 bases). In germline, CDR1 is SGHVS, CDR2 FNYEAQ. Trimming cost V 1 base and J 3 bases, with 8 bases left between them. The CDR3 extends over 14 amino acids.

This rearrangement joins TRBV10-3 to TRBJ2-3, with 13 nucleotides matching TRBD2. V gave up 0 bases and J gave up 0 bases; unmatched junction bases: 0. The CDR3 extends over 17 amino acids. Per germline, CDR1 ENHRY and CDR2 SYGVKD. CDR3 in DNA: TGTGCCATCAGTGAGTCGACTAGCGGGGGGAGCACAGATACGCAGTATTTT. The encoded protein is CAISESTSGGSTDTQYF.

The chain recombines TRBV28 with TRBJ2-7; the match to TRBD1 covers 10 bases. Germline V gene sequence: CDR1 MDHEN, CDR2 SYDVKM. Germline trimming cut 4 bases from V and 0 bases from J; bases unmatched to any gene: 0. This CDR3 has 14 amino acids. CDR3 sequence: CASSWTGGSYEQYF. The CDR3 DNA sequence: TGTGCCAGCAGTTGGACAGGGGGCTCCTACGAGCAGTACTTC.

The J gene is TRBJ1-6, the V gene TRBV6-5; the match to TRBD1 covers 7 bases. The CDR3 runs to 16 residues. V gave up 4 bases and J gave up 4 bases; unmatched junction bases: 7. The germline CDR1 and CDR2 sequences are MNHEY and SVGAGI. The CDR3 region is CASSSLGGQYNSPLHF. The CDR3 DNA follows: TGTGCCAGCAGTTCACTAGGGGGACAGTATAATTCACCCCTCCACTTT.

The chain links TRBV10-3 to TRBJ2-3; D is unclear. Germline assignment: CDR1 ENHRY and CDR2 SYGVKD. Deletions cut 7 bases from V and 1 base from J, with 6 bases between. The CDR3 is 12 residues long. In nucleotides, the CDR3 is TGTGCCATCACTACGGGCACAGATACGCAGTATTTT. Its protein product is CAITTGTDTQYF.

This clone was seen only a few times. V and J are TRBV7-2 and TRBJ1-2; 10 bases line up with TRBD1. The germline V gene encodes CDR1 SGHTA and CDR2 FQGNSA. This CDR3 contains 15 residues. V dropped 4 bases and J dropped 8; count of bases not matched to a gene: 10. The CDR3 reads CASSSGGTGVEGYTF. The CDR3 coding sequence is TGTGCCAGCAGCTCGGGGGGGACAGGGGTAGAAGGCTACACCTTC.

The chain joins TRBV9 to TRBJ2-2, with 7 bases identical to TRBD2. This CDR3 has 18 residues. The germline gives CDR1 SGDLS, CDR2 YYNGEE. V shed 0 bases, J shed 1 base, and the junction held 9 bases outside the gene matches. The CDR3 sequence: CASSVERDSHLNTGELFF. Written as DNA, the CDR3 is TGTGCCAGCAGCGTAGAGCGGGATTCACACCTGAACACCGGGGAGCTGTTTTTT. Together with reference TRBV9 and TRBJ2-2, the CDR3 gives the full variable domain: DSGVTQTPKHLITATGQRVTLRCSPRSGDLSVYWYQQSLDQGLQFLIQYYNGEERAKGNILERFSAQQFPDLHSELNLSSLELGDSALYFCASSVERDSHLNTGELFFGEGSRLTVL.

This rearrangement joins TRBV7-2 to TRBJ2-3; D might be TRBD2 (6 bases). Germline CDR1 is SGHTA and CDR2 is FQGNSA. This CDR3 contains 16 residues. Between the trimmed V and J ends, which lost 1 base and 0 bases, there was a span of 11 bases. CDR3 in DNA: TGTGCCAGCAGCTTAGTAGGCGGGGCAAGCACAGATACGCAGTATTTT. This gives the protein CASSLVGGASTDTQYF.

V gene TRBV11-2 combines with J gene TRBJ2-7; perhaps TRBD1 as D (5 bases). This CDR3 has 14 residues. V shed 1 base and J shed 6 bases, with 13 bases lying between them. The V gene's germline CDR1 is SGHAT and CDR2 FQNNGV. CDR3 sequence: CASSLGFSGLEQYF. CDR3 coding DNA: TGTGCCAGCAGCTTAGGGTTCTCAGGGCTCGAGCAGTACTTC. The entire variable domain, with the rest obtained from reference TRBV11-2 and TRBJ2-7, is as follows: EAGVAQSPRYKIIEKRQSVAFWCNPISGHATLYWYQQILGQGPKLLIQFQNNGVVDDSQLPKDRFSAERLKGVDSTLKIQPAKLEDSAVYLCASSLGFSGLEQYFGPGTRLTVT.

The genes are TRBV28 and TRBJ1-2; 8 nucleotides line up with TRBD1. The CDR3 is made up of 14 amino acids. V was clipped by 5 bases and J by 6 bases; unmatched bases: 8. CDR1 MDHEN and CDR2 SYDVKM come from the germline V gene. CDR3 DNA: TGTGCCAGCAGTGCGGCACAGGGGGGGAATGGCTACACCTTC. It is translated as CASSAAQGGNGYTF.

The V and J genes are TRBV19 and TRBJ1-5; TRBD1 matches 7 bases. This CDR3 comprises 15 residues. Trimming took 6 bases from V and 1 from J; bases not matched to a gene: 6. CDR1 LNHDA and CDR2 SQIVND come from the germline V gene (reference sequence). The CDR3 region has the DNA TGTGCCAGTAGACAGGGGTCTCAAAGCAATCAGCCCCAGCATTTT. It translates to CASRQGSQSNQPQHF. Full variable domain (missing parts from reference TRBV19 and TRBJ1-5): DGGITQSPKYLFRKEGQNVTLSCEQNLNHDAMYWYRQDPGQGLRLIYYSQIVNDFQKGDIAEGYSVSREKKESFPLTVTSAQKNPTAFYLCASRQGSQSNQPQHFGDGTRLSIL.